This T cell receptor (beta chain) derives from a study of metastatic and nonmetastatic thyroid tumors. Study-level points and caveats: A significant increase in TCR beta diversity was reportedly seen in malignant thyroid tumors relative to benign nodules, in blood and tumor.

TCRdb re-analyzed the PCR reads using MiXCR. The sample consists of more than 10,000 clones, 27% of them appearing once. This clone appeared a few times. Its antigen remains unidentified. Patients were all untreated before their thyroid surgery. CDR1 is MNHEY and CDR2 is SMNVEV in the germline V gene (reference sequence). V dropped 5 bases and J dropped 5 bases, with 21 bases sitting between them. CDR3 length: 16 residues. The rearrangement links TRBV27 to TRBJ1-2; D gene unclear. The source of this sequence is a female donor with papillary thyroid cancer or a benign thyroid nodule (not recorded which). Some clones in this sample may be carry-over from other donors' samples. Input material: tumor tissue. As DNA, the CDR3 is TGTGCCAGCAGTCCAAGCACTGGCGTCGTTTTGTATGGCTACACCTTC. Encoded protein: CASSPSTGVVLYGYTF.